Listed here are 9 T cell receptor beta chains from one sample, sequenced in a study of shared clonotypes between healthy human individuals. The method was immunoSEQ multiplex PCR; TCRdb's version includes in-frame clones alone and lacks a portion of them. The top ten clones hold around 0.13% of a sample with 2 million to 2.5 million clones, approximately 96% of them seen once. Input material: naive CD4+ T cells sorted from blood. As for subset: CD45RA+ positively selected. These receptors all come from a man aged 18 to 30 in good health.

On this clone: Distinct nucleotide sequences in the sample also encode this CDR3. The chain recombines TRBV19 with TRBJ1-2; D perhaps matches TRBD1 (5 bases). CDR1 is LNHDA, CDR2 SQIVND, per germline (reference sequence). CDR3 length equals 12 residues. V was pared by 6 bases and J by 0 bases, with 5 bases between. CDR3 DNA sequence: TGTGCCAGTAGACAGGCTAACTATGGCTACACCTTC. This translates into CASRQANYGYTF.

The gene calls are TRBV4-1 and TRBJ2-3; 8 bases align to TRBD1. CDR3 length: 16 residues. V lost 0 bases, J lost 2 bases, and 4 bases stayed unmatched. Germline assignment: CDR1 MGHRA and CDR2 YSYEKL. The CDR3 sequence is CASSQDAGGHTDTQYF. The DNA for the CDR3 is TGCGCCAGCAGCCAAGATGCAGGGGGCCACACAGATACGCAGTATTTT.

V and J are TRBV10-1 and TRBJ2-2, with a possible D match to TRBD1 (5 bases). The CDR3 is 15 residues long. CDR1 WNHNN and CDR2 SYGVQD come from the germline V gene (reference sequence). The V gene lost 3 bases and the J gene lost 0 bases, with 8 bases spanning the gap. In DNA, the CDR3 is TGCGCCAGCAGTGATCCCAGGGCGAACACCGGGGAGCTGTTTTTT. Protein: CASSDPRANTGELFF.

The chain links TRBV19 to TRBJ1-5; the D gene is possibly TRBD1 (5 bases). From germline, CDR1 is LNHDA and CDR2 SQIVND (reference sequence). Trimming stripped 5 bases from V and 0 bases from J, with 11 bases between. The CDR3 consists of 15 residues. Here the CDR3 reads CASSRGLPSNQPQHF. CDR3 nucleotide sequence: TGTGCCAGTAGTCGGGGGTTACCTAGCAATCAGCCCCAGCATTTT.

The chain employs TRBV11-2 and TRBJ2-3, with TRBD2 matching over 13 bases. The germline V gene encodes CDR1 SGHAT and CDR2 FQNNGV. The length of the CDR3 is 17 residues. V lost 4 bases to trimming and J lost 2 bases; unmatched junction nucleotides: 6. DNA for the CDR3: TGTGCCAGCAGCTCGACTAGCGGGAGGCCCCACACAGATACGCAGTATTTT. Residues: CASSSTSGRPHTDTQYF.

The J gene is TRBJ2-5, the V gene TRBV5-6; D tentatively reads TRBD1 or TRBD2 (5 bases each). CDR3 length: 16 amino acids. Germline CDR1 reads SGHDT; CDR2 reads YYEEEE. Trimming left V 3 bases short and J 4 bases short, with 19 bases between. The CDR3 DNA is TGTGCCAGCAGCTATAGCCCGGGGCAGGGTATAGAGACCCAGTACTTC. Amino acids: CASSYSPGQGIETQYF.

The V gene is TRBV19, the J gene TRBJ2-7; D is ambiguous. Germline CDR1 reads LNHDA; CDR2 reads SQIVND (reference sequence). CDR3 length: 13 amino acids. Between the trimmed V and J ends, which lost 3 bases and 3 bases, there was a span of 9 bases. CDR3 DNA: TGTGCCAGTAGTATCAAGGGATACTACGAGCAGTACTTC. It specifies CASSIKGYYEQYF.

On this clone: The same CDR3 is also encoded by other DNA sequences in this sample. The chain uses TRBV6-1 and TRBJ1-3; 7 bases are a match to TRBD1. The CDR3 length is 14 residues. Losses at the gene ends were 5 bases for V and 2 bases for J; bases not matched to a gene: 3. Germline V gene data show CDR1 as MNHNS and CDR2 as SASEGT. This chain's CDR3 is CASSLTGTGNTIYF. The CDR3 nucleotides read TGTGCCAGCAGTCTGACAGGGACTGGAAACACCATATATTTT.

The gene calls are TRBV5-8 and TRBJ2-7, with D possibly called TRBD1 or TRBD2 (7 bases each). This CDR3 region has 14 residues. V lost 6 bases and J 2 bases, leaving 15 bases between the germline ends. Germline CDR1 and CDR2: SGHTS and YDEGEE. The chain's CDR3 is CASTRGRGPYEQYF. The CDR3 DNA sequence: TGTGCCAGCACCCGAGGGAGGGGGCCCTACGAGCAGTACTTC.